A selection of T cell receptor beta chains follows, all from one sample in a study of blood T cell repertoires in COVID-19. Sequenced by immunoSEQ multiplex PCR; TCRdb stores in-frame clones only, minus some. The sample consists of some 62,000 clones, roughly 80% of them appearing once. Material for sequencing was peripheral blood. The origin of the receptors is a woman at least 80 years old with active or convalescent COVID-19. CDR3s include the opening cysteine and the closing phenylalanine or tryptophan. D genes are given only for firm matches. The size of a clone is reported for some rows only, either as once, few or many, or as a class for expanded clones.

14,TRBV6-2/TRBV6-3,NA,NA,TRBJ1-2,CASSTRGVTNGYTF,TGTGCCAGCAGCACCCGCGGGGTGACAAATGGCTACACCTTC
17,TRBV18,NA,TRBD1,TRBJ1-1,CASSLDRGTGMNTEAFF,TGTGCCAGCTCACTCGACAGGGGGACAGGCATGAACACTGAAGCTTTCTTT
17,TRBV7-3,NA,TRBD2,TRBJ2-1,CASSLRSGGDSYNEQFF,TGTGCCAGCAGCTTAAGGTCCGGGGGGGACTCCTACAATGAGCAGTTCTTC
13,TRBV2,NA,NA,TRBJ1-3,CASVRDSGNTIYF,TGTGCCAGCGTCAGGGACTCTGGAAACACCATATATTTT
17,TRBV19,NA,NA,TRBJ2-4,CASSIAPGEASKNIQYF,TGTGCCAGTAGTATAGCCCCCGGGGAGGCGTCCAAAAACATTCAGTACTTC
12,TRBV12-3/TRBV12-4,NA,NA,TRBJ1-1,CASILIGTEAFF,TGTGCCAGCATTCTGATCGGCACTGAAGCTTTCTTT
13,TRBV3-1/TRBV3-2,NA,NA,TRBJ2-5,CASSPGTLETQYF,TGTGCCAGCAGCCCCGGGACACTGGAGACCCAGTACTTC
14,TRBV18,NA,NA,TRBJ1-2,CASSPFQEDYGYTF,TGTGCCAGCTCACCATTTCAGGAAGACTATGGCTACACCTTC
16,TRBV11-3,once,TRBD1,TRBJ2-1,CASSTSTGATYNEQFF,TGTGCCAGCAGCACGTCGACAGGGGCCACCTACAATGAGCAGTTCTTC
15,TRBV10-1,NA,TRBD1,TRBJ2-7,CASSDNRQGAYEQYF,TGCGCCAGCAGCGACAACCGACAGGGGGCCTACGAGCAGTACTTC
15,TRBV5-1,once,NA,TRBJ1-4,CASSLGRGAAEKLFF,TGCGCCAGCAGCTTGGGGCGGGGGGCGGCTGAAAAACTGTTTTTT
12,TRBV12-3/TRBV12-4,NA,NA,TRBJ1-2,CASSDRLGGYTF,TGTGCCAGCAGTGACAGGTTAGGGGGCTACACCTTC
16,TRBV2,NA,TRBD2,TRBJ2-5,CASIGLAGEKGETQYF,TGTGCCAGCATTGGGCTAGCGGGGGAGAAGGGGGAGACCCAGTACTTC
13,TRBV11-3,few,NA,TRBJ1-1,CASNLRGYTEAFF,TGTGCCAGCAACTTAAGGGGTTACACTGAAGCTTTCTTT
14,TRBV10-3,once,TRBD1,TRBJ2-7,CATGARTGGGEQYF,TGTGCCACCGGGGCGAGGACAGGGGGCGGCGAGCAGTACTTC
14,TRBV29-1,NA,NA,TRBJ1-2,CSVEGDNRLGGYTF,TGCAGCGTTGAAGGGGACAACCGACTCGGGGGCTACACCTTC
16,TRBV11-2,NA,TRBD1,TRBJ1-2,CASSLGTGPVYYGYTF,TGTGCCAGCAGCTTAGGGACAGGGCCCGTCTACTATGGCTACACCTTC
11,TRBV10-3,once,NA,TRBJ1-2,CAGGGNYGYTF,TGTGCCGGGGGCGGTAACTATGGCTACACCTTC
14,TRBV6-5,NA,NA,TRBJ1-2,CASRFDSHLYGYTF,TGTGCCAGCAGATTCGACAGTCACCTCTATGGCTACACCTTC
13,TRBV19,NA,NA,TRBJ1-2,CASSIPGSYGYTF,TGTGCCAGTAGTATACCAGGGTCCTATGGCTACACCTTC
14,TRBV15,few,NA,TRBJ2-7,CATSREAGDYEQYF,TGTGCCACCAGCAGAGAGGCAGGTGATTACGAGCAGTACTTC
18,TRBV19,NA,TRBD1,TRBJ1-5,CASSRPAGGFNSNQPQHF,TGTGCCAGTAGCCGGCCTGCAGGGGGCTTTAACAGCAATCAGCCCCAGCATTTT
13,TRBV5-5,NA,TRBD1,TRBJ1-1,CASSSGQGTEAFF,TGTGCCAGCAGCTCGGGACAGGGGACTGAAGCTTTCTTT
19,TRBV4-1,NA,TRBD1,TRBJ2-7,CASSQTAHGTGRIGYEQYF,TGCGCCAGCAGCCAGACTGCGCACGGGACAGGGAGAATCGGGTACGAGCAGTACTTC
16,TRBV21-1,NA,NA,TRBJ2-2,CASSKFRDNFAGELFF,TGTGCCAGCAGCAAATTCCGGGATAATTTCGCCGGGGAGCTGTTTTTT
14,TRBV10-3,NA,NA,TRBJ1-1,CAISDSGRAIEAFF,TGTGCCATCAGTGACAGCGGTCGGGCGATTGAAGCTTTCTTT
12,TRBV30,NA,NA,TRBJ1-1,CAWGRSNTEAFF,TGTGCCTGGGGCCGTTCGAACACTGAAGCTTTCTTT
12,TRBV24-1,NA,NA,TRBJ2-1,CATSDYNDEQFF,TGTGCCACCAGTGATTACAATGATGAGCAGTTCTTC
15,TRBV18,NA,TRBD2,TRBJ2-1,CASSITSGAYNEQFF,TGTGCCAGCTCAATTACTAGCGGGGCTTACAATGAGCAGTTCTTC
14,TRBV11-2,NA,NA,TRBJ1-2,CASSSTRSGGGYTF,TGTGCCAGCAGCTCAACGCGGAGTGGTGGTGGCTACACCTTC
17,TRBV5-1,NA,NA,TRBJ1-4,CASSPKVGHATNEKLFF,TGCGCCAGCAGCCCTAAGGTGGGCCATGCAACTAATGAAAAACTGTTTTTT
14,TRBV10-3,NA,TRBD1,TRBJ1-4,CAISRGQGNEKLFF,TGTGCCATCTCTAGGGGACAGGGTAATGAAAAACTGTTTTTT
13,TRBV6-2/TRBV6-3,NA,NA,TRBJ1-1,CASSFSSDTEAFF,TGTGCCAGCAGTTTCTCCTCGGACACTGAAGCTTTCTTT
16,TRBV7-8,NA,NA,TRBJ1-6,CASSLVDGGTNSPLHF,TGTGCCAGCAGCTTAGTTGATGGGGGGACTAATTCACCCCTCCACTTT
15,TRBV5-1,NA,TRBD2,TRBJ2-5,CASSPQTSGGQTQYF,TGCGCCAGCAGCCCCCAAACTAGCGGGGGACAGACCCAGTACTTC
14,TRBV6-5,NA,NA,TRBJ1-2,CASSVTSDNYGYTF,TGTGCCAGCAGCGTCACAAGCGACAACTATGGCTACACCTTC
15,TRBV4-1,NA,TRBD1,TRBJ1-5,CASSGGTGGNQPQHF,TGCGCCAGCAGCGGCGGGACAGGGGGGAATCAGCCCCAGCATTTT